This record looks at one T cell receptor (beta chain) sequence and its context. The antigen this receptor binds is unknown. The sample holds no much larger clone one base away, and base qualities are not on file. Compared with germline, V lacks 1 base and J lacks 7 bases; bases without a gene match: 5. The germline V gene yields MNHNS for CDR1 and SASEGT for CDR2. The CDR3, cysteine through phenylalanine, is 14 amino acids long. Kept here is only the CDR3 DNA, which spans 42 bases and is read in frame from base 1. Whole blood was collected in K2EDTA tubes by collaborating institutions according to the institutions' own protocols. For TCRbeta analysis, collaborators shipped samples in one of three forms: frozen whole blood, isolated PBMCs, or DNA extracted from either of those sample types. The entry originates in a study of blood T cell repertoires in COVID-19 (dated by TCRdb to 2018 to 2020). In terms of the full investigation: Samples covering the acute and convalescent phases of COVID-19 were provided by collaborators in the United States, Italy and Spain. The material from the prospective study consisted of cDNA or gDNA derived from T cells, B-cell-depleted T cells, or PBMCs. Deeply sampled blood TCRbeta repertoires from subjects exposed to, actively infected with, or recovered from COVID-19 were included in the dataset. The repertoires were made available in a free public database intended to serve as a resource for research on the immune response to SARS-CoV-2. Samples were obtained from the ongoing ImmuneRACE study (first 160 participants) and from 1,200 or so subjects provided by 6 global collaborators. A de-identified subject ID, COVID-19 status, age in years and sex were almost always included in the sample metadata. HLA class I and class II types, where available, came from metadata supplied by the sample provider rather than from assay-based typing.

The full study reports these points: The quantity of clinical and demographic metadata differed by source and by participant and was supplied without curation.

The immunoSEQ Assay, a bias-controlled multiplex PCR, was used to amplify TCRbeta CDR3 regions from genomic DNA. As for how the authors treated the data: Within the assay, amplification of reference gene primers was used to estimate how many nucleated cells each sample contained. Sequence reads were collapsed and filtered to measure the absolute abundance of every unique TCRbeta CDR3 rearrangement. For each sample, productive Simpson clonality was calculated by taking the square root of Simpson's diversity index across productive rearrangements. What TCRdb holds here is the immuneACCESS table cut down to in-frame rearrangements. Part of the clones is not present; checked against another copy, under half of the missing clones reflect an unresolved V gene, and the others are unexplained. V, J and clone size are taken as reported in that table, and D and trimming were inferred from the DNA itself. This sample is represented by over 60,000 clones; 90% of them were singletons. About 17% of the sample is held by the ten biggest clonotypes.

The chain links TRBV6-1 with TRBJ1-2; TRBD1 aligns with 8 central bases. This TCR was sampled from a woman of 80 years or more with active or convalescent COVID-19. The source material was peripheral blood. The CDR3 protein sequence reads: CASSEGAGGRGYTF. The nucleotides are TGTGCCAGCAGTGAAGGGGCAGGGGGCCGTGGCTACACCTTC.